The T cell receptor (beta chain) under discussion was sequenced for a study of blood T cell repertoires in COVID-19. Study as a whole: The United States, Italy and Spain were the sources of the acute and convalescent COVID-19 samples. T cells, B-cell-depleted T cells, or PBMCs supplied cDNA or gDNA.

Original data processing: Counts of nucleated cells, estimated from reference gene primer amplification, were obtained. Produced via immunoSEQ multiplex PCR; TCRdb's table is partial and in-frame only. The V and J calls and the clone size are those of that table, but D and trimming were determined from the DNA. The sample comprises just over 75,000 clones, 80% of which are singletons, and 4.5% to 7% rests with the top ten. Germline values: CDR1 GTSNPN, CDR2 SVGIG (reference sequence). This CDR3 is 12 amino acids long. The rearrangement links TRBV30 to TRBJ2-7, with 9 bases fitting TRBD1. Sequenced material: peripheral blood. The sequence derives from a man in his fifties or sixties with active or convalescent COVID-19. Here the CDR3 reads CAADRGSYEQYF. The CDR3 DNA is TGTGCTGCGGACAGGGGAAGCTACGAGCAGTACTTC.